These 28 T cell receptor beta chains were all obtained from the same sample, sequenced in a study of T cell clonality in common variable immunodeficiency. These receptors have no known antigen. Data came from immunoSEQ multiplex PCR; TCRdb stores just in-frame clones and leaves some out. The sample was found to contain tens of thousands of clones, and every one recurs. Study results and caveats: Fewer deletions and N-nucleotide insertions were reportedly seen in common variable immunodeficiency TCR beta sequences.

Material: peripheral blood mononuclear cells. The receptor set was obtained from a human donor with common variable immunodeficiency.

At least ten counts were recorded for this clone. The DNA ends 3 residues before the CDR3 does, and the rest of the CDR3 is filled in from the germline J gene. This chain joins TRBV5-4 and TRBJ1-6; D possibly corresponds to TRBD1 (6 bases). This CDR3 spans 16 amino acids. Trimming removed 0 bases at V and 6 bases at J, with 13 bases between. Germline-derived CDR1 and CDR2 are SGHNT and YYREEE (reference sequence). CDR3 bases read: TGTGCCAGCAGCTTGGGGGAGGGAGGGGGTAATTCACCC. Its translation: CASSLGEGGGNSP. The entire CDR3 is CASSLGEGGGNSPLHF.

This clone occurred many times. The read gets to within 3 residues of the CDR3 end, and the germline J gene fills in the rest. This sequence joins TRBV19 and TRBJ2-2; D possibly corresponds to TRBD2 (5 bases). The CDR3 runs to 17 residues. The V and J ends lost 5 bases and 4 bases respectively, with 20 bases between them. The V gene's germline CDR1 is LNHDA and CDR2 SQIVND (reference sequence). The CDR3 protein is CASSSSPAGGSTGELFF. The CDR3 bases that were read are TGTGCCAGTAGTTCCTCCCCCGCGGGCGGGTCCACCGGGGAG.

Regarding this clone: The read stops 3 residues short of the end of the CDR3; the missing end is completed from the germline J gene. The chain joins TRBV6-1 to TRBJ2-5; 10 bases line up with TRBD2. The CDR3 is 16 residues long. CDR1 is MNHNS, CDR2 SASEGT, per germline. V shed 2 bases, J shed 1 base, and the junction held 4 bases outside the gene matches. This CDR3 is CASSELWTSGQETQYF. The sequenced part of the CDR3 DNA is TGTGCCAGCAGTGAACTGTGGACTAGCGGCCAAGAGACC.

A word on this clone: The CDR3 end is not reached by the read, which stops 3 residues before it; the germline J gene fills it in. The chain links TRBV19 to TRBJ1-3; D not certain. Per germline, CDR1 LNHDA and CDR2 SQIVND (reference sequence). This CDR3 is 12 amino acids long. V was clipped by 11 bases and J by 4 bases, with 12 bases between them. The CDR3 DNA, read in part, is TGTGCCGCAGGAGATGCGGGAAACACC. It specifies CAAGDAGNT. The entire CDR3 protein reads CAAGDAGNTIYF.

This clone has a count of ten or more. The read terminates 3 residues before the CDR3 end, so the remaining end is supplied by the germline J gene. The gene calls are TRBV4-2 and TRBJ2-2; D is undetermined. The germline V and J ends were trimmed by 4 bases and 4 bases, with 13 bases remaining between them. CDR1 and CDR2 (germline): LGHNA, YNFKEQ. CDR3 length: 15 residues. CDR3 DNA, as far as it was read: TGTGCCAGCAGCCTAAGTTCAGAGTTCACCGGGGAG. Protein: CASSLSSEFTGE. The full CDR3 is CASSLSSEFTGELFF.

As for this clone: The CDR3 extends 3 residues past the end of the read, so its final part is completed from the germline J gene. The chain recombines TRBV18 with TRBJ1-5; TRBD1 agrees at 9 bases. V lost 4 bases and J lost 2; bases outside the gene matches: 3. This CDR3 spans 15 amino acids. Germline V gives CDR1 KGHSH, CDR2 LQKENI. The sequenced part of the CDR3 DNA is TGTGCCAGCTCACTGGGACAGGGCGGCAATCAGCCC. It translates to CASSLGQGGNQP. The full CDR3 protein is CASSLGQGGNQPQHF.

This clone occurred many times. Read coverage stops 3 residues before the CDR3 terminus; the germline J gene supplies the remainder. This chain connects TRBV18 to TRBJ1-1; tentative D call: TRBD1 (6 bases). The V gene's germline CDR1 is KGHSH and CDR2 LQKENI. The CDR3 is made up of 13 amino acids. Trimming shortened V by 4 bases and J by 7 bases, and 13 bases separated the two germline ends. The CDR3 spells CASSRTGQIEAFF. Incomplete CDR3 DNA: TGTGCCAGCTCACGCACAGGACAGATTGAA. Complete variable domain (other parts from reference TRBV18 and TRBJ1-1): NAGVMQNPRHLVRRRGQEARLRCSPMKGHSHVYWYRQLPEEGLKFMVYLQKENIIDESGMPKERFSAEFPKEGPSILRIQQVVRGDSAAYFCASSRTGQIEAFFGQGTRLTVV.

In its sample, this clone was seen a few times. The read stops 3 residues short of the end of the CDR3; the missing end is completed from the germline J gene. The chain employs TRBV13 and TRBJ2-1; 10 positions agree with TRBD2. V trimming: 4 bases; J trimming: 2 bases; junction bases outside the gene matches: 8. The V gene's germline CDR1 is PRHDT and CDR2 FYEKMQ (reference sequence). The CDR3 totals 17 residues. The CDR3: CASSSWGLAGAYNEQFF. Incomplete CDR3 DNA: TGTGCCAGCAGCTCTTGGGGGCTAGCGGGGGCCTACAATGAG.

The CDR3 sequence is CAWKKGADYGYTF. Partial CDR3 DNA: TGTGCCTGGAAGAAGGGGGCGGACTATGGC. The rearrangement joins TRBV30 to TRBJ1-2; 7 bases align to TRBD1. The CDR3 end is not reached by the read, which stops 3 residues before it; the germline J gene fills it in. CDR3 length: 13 residues. Germline V gives CDR1 GTSNPN, CDR2 SVGIG (reference sequence). V trimming: 4 bases; J trimming: 3 bases; junction bases outside the gene matches: 5.

This clone was found many times. CDR3 region: CSARTGGDGYTF. The DNA read from the CDR3 is TGCAGTGCTAGGACAGGGGGCGATGGC. The chain carries TRBV20-1 and TRBJ1-2; 10 positions agree with TRBD1. The CDR3 end is not reached by the read, which stops 3 residues before it; the germline J gene fills it in. Unmatched junction bases numbered 1, after V lost 3 bases and J lost 6 bases. The CDR3 is 12 amino acids. Germline CDR1 DFQATT, CDR2 SNEGSKA (reference sequence).

Of note for this clone: The junction and the germline gene differ at one end; a read error may be behind it. CDR3 DNA (partial): TGTTCCAGCAGCTTCCATTACGAG. Residues: CSSSFHYE. The full CDR3 is CSSSFHYEQYF. The rearrangement joins TRBV7-9 to TRBJ2-7; D call uncertain. The observed sequence ends 3 residues before the CDR3 terminus, with the missing tail filled in from the germline J gene. CDR3 length: 11 residues. Germline V CDR1 and CDR2: SEHNR, FQNEAQ (reference sequence).

Note on this clone: Read data end 3 residues before the CDR3 end; the end is taken from the germline J gene. The J gene is TRBJ2-7, the V gene TRBV30; TRBD2 might be the D (6 bases). The germline V and J ends were trimmed by 2 bases and 3 bases, with 14 bases remaining between them. CDR1 GTSNPN and CDR2 SVGIG come from the germline V gene (reference sequence). The CDR3 length is 14 residues. CDR3 residues: CAWSTAPSVYEQYF. The DNA read from the CDR3 is TGTGCCTGGAGTACTGCTCCTAGCGTCTACGAG.

A word on this clone: Sequencing ends 3 residues short of the CDR3 end; the germline J gene provides the rest. This chain joins TRBV20-1 and TRBJ2-7, with D perhaps TRBD2 (6 bases). Trimming removed 0 bases from V and 6 bases from J, with 15 bases in between. Germline V CDR1 and CDR2: DFQATT, SNEGSKA (reference sequence). The CDR3 has 14 amino acids. This chain's CDR3 is CSAREGSGAIEQYF. CDR3 bases read: TGCAGTGCTAGAGAGGGTAGCGGTGCCATCGAG.

This clone occurred a few times. The read falls 3 residues short of the CDR3 end, and the missing part is taken from the germline J gene. J is TRBJ2-3 and V is TRBV7-3; D is possibly TRBD2 (5 bases). V was shortened by 7 bases and J by 2 bases, with 16 bases between the two germline ends. The germline gives CDR1 SGHTA, CDR2 FQGTGA. CDR3 length: 15 amino acids. The DNA read from the CDR3 is TGTGCCAGCACGGAGAATGGGCGGGCCACAGATACG. Translating gives CASTENGRATDT. The whole CDR3 sequence reads CASTENGRATDTQYF.

This clone has just a few counts. The read stops 3 residues short of the end of the CDR3; the missing end is completed from the germline J gene. The chain combines TRBV5-1 with TRBJ2-7; tentatively, D is TRBD1 (5 bases). V lost 0 bases and J 3 bases, leaving 13 bases between the germline ends. Germline lookup yields CDR1 SGHRS and CDR2 YFSETQ. The CDR3 sequence is 15 residues long. CDR3 DNA (partial): TGCGCCAGCAGCTTGGGGGCAGGGAATGGCTACGAG. Its translation: CASSLGAGNGYE. The full CDR3 reads CASSLGAGNGYEQYF.

A note on this clone: The CDR3 end is not reached by the read, which stops 3 residues before it; the germline J gene fills it in. The chain links TRBV6-2 or TRBV6-3 to TRBJ1-6, with D unresolved. Germline V gene sequence: CDR1 MNHEY, CDR2 SVGEGT. This CDR3 is built from 12 residues. V was clipped by 5 bases and J by 9 bases, with 8 bases between them. The CDR3 loop reads CASSQVGSPLHF. The part of the CDR3 DNA that was read is TGTGCCAGCAGTCAGGTAGGTTCACCC.

This clone was found a few times. The CDR3 end is not reached by the read, which stops 3 residues before it; the germline J gene fills it in. The chain has TRBV6-1 and TRBJ2-5, with TRBD2 as a possible D gene (5 bases). Germline loops: CDR1 MNHNS, CDR2 SASEGT. This CDR3 contains 14 residues. Between the trimmed V and J ends, which lost 2 bases and 6 bases, there was a span of 13 bases. The sequenced part of the CDR3 DNA is TGTGCCAGCAGTGAATTCGCTAGCAATCAGACC. Amino acid sequence: CASSEFASNQT. The whole CDR3 protein is CASSEFASNQTQYF.

This clone has a handful of counts. The chain's CDR3 is CAWTKGTARYNEQFF. The DNA read from the CDR3 is TGTGCCTGGACCAAAGGGACAGCCAGATACAATGAG. V gene TRBV30 combines with J gene TRBJ2-1, with TRBD1 matching over 7 bases. The read terminates 3 residues before the CDR3 end, so the remaining end is supplied by the germline J gene. This CDR3 is 15 amino acids long. Germline lookup yields CDR1 GTSNPN and CDR2 SVGIG (reference sequence). V gave up 4 bases and J gave up 4 bases; unmatched junction bases: 10.

This clone was detected only a few times. A read error may produce the germline difference seen at one junction end. The read terminates 3 residues ahead of where the CDR3 ends, so the germline J gene completes it. V is TRBV7-3 and J is TRBJ2-7; 9 bases agree with TRBD1. This CDR3 has 14 amino acids. Germline V gene lookup returns CDR1 SGHTA and CDR2 FQGTGA. The part of the CDR3 DNA that was read is TGTGCCAGCAGCCTAACAGGGGGCAAGGACGAG. The encoded protein is CASSLTGGKDE. In full, the CDR3 is CASSLTGGKDEQYF.

This clone has a handful of counts. The read ends 3 residues early relative to the CDR3; the germline J gene fills the gap. This rearrangement joins TRBV7-9 to TRBJ1-2, with a possible D match to TRBD1 (5 bases). This CDR3 spans 13 amino acids. The V end was cut by 4 bases, the J end by 4 bases, with 10 bases between. Looked up from germline, CDR1 is SEHNR and CDR2 is FQNEAQ (reference sequence). The covered CDR3 bases are TGTGCCAGCAGCTCTTCGGACACCTATGGC. Translation: CASSSSDTYG. The complete CDR3 reads CASSSSDTYGYTF.

This clone was counted between two and nine times. The read terminates 3 residues before the CDR3 end, so the remaining end is supplied by the germline J gene. The rearrangement joins TRBV10-2 to TRBJ2-3; 8 positions agree with TRBD1. CDR1 and CDR2 from the germline V gene are WSHSY and SAAADI. This CDR3 contains 16 residues. The junction had 6 bases not matched to a gene; V was cut back by 2 bases and J by 2 bases. The CDR3 protein is CASSEPGTGITDTQYF. CDR3 bases read: TGCGCCAGCAGTGAGCCCGGGACAGGCATCACAGATACG.

Many counts were recorded for this clone. The sequence runs out 3 residues before the end of the CDR3; the remainder is reconstructed from the germline J gene. V and J are TRBV6-2 or TRBV6-3 and TRBJ1-1, with TRBD1 as a possible D gene (5 bases). This CDR3 is 15 amino acids long. Germline V CDR1 and CDR2: MNHEY, SVGEGT. V shed 8 bases and J shed 3 bases, with 19 bases lying between them. CDR3 DNA, as far as it was read: TGTGCCAGCGAAGTAGGCCGAAGGGGTGACACTGAA. Amino acids: CASEVGRRGDTE. The whole CDR3 region reads CASEVGRRGDTEAFF.

Turning to this clone: The CDR3 goes on 3 residues after the read ends, and that part is filled in from the germline J gene. At the DNA level, this CDR3 is encoded by other sequences in the same sample as well. The V call is TRBV19, the J call TRBJ1-2; D not certain. Germline loops: CDR1 LNHDA, CDR2 SQIVND (reference sequence). V lost 3 bases to trimming and J lost 5 bases, with 10 bases between them. The CDR3 contains 13 residues. The sequenced CDR3 bases are TGTGCCAGTAGTATGGACTTCCCTTATGGC. It translates to CASSMDFPYG. In full, the CDR3 is CASSMDFPYGYTF.

This clone was recorded at least ten times. Sequencing ends 3 residues short of the CDR3 end; the germline J gene provides the rest. The gene calls are TRBV7-3 and TRBJ2-3; TRBD2 agrees at 15 bases. V lost 5 bases and J lost 3; bases outside the gene matches: 6. CDR3 length: 17 amino acids. Germline V lookup: CDR1 SGHTA, CDR2 FQGTGA. The CDR3 spells CASSKIGTSGRTDTQYF. The CDR3 bases that were read are TGTGCCAGCAGCAAAATCGGGACTAGCGGGAGGACAGATACG.

This clone has more than one count but fewer than ten. The CDR3 end is not reached by the read, which stops 3 residues before it; the germline J gene fills it in. The chain couples TRBV30 to TRBJ2-3; TRBD2 matches at 8 bases. This CDR3 comprises 14 residues. Per germline, CDR1 GTSNPN and CDR2 SVGIG (reference sequence). The CDR3 region is CAWSVSPRGGAQYF. CDR3 DNA, as far as it was read: TGTGCCTGGAGTGTATCCCCCCGGGGGGGGGCG. The full variable domain, completed using reference TRBV30 and TRBJ2-3, is SQTIHQWPATLVQPVGSPLSLECTVEGTSNPNLYWYRQAAGRGLQLLFYSVGIGQISSEVPQNLSASRPQDRQFILSSKKLLLSDSGFYLCAWSVSPRGGAQYFGPGTRLTVL.

This clone appeared many times. The read ends 3 residues before the CDR3 terminus; that terminus is restored from the germline J gene. The chain is built from TRBV18 and TRBJ2-2; 8 nucleotides match TRBD2. Germline values: CDR1 KGHSH, CDR2 LQKENI. The J segment lost 1 base and the V segment lost 3 bases, leaving 4 bases of the junction unmatched. The CDR3 is 16 residues long. The CDR3 here is CASSPLLAVNTGELFF. Incomplete CDR3 DNA: TGTGCCAGCTCACCGCTACTAGCGGTGAACACCGGGGAG.

This clone came up a few times. Coverage ceases 3 residues before the CDR3 finishes, and the germline J gene fills in the end. This chain connects TRBV7-9 to TRBJ2-3; 12 bases are shared with TRBD2. Germline V gene data show CDR1 as SEHNR and CDR2 as FQNEAQ (reference sequence). Losses at the gene ends were 7 bases for V and 6 bases for J; bases not matched to a gene: 5. The CDR3 is 14 amino acids. The CDR3 region is CASKLAGGGDTQYF. The part of the CDR3 DNA that was read is TGTGCCAGCAAACTAGCGGGAGGTGGGGATACG.

This clone appeared many times. The read terminates 3 residues ahead of where the CDR3 ends, so the germline J gene completes it. The chain combines TRBV30 with TRBJ1-4, with 9 bases aligning to TRBD1. The junction had 10 bases not matched to a gene; V was cut back by 4 bases and J by 10 bases. Germline V gives CDR1 GTSNPN, CDR2 SVGIG (reference sequence). The CDR3 extends over 14 amino acids. CDR3 DNA, as far as it was read: TGTGCCTGGACCCCCGGGACAGGGATGGGAAAA. It is translated as CAWTPGTGMGK. The whole CDR3 is CAWTPGTGMGKLFF.